A selection of T cell receptor beta chains follows, all from one sample in a study of T cells in localized non-small cell lung cancer. Sequenced by immunoSEQ multiplex PCR; TCRdb stores in-frame clones only, minus some. The data show 45,000 or so clones, with around 81% seen just once and over 15% held by the top ten. Source: peripheral blood mononuclear cells, taken before any cancer treatment. These receptors were collected from a man aged 40 to 70 with stage III lung adenocarcinoma. Each CDR3 is given with its conserved first and last residue. The D gene is left open where the match is weak. Some rows have no size entry. The others give once, few or many, or a class for an expanded clone.

clone size	V gene	D gene	CDR3 length	J gene	CDR3 DNA	CDR3 protein
-	TRBV15	-	14	TRBJ2-2	TGTGCCACCAGCAGGGTCCTGAACACCGGGGAGCTGTTTTTT	CATSRVLNTGELFF
-	TRBV4-2	TRBD2	19	TRBJ2-3	TGTGCCAGCAGCCAATGGGGCCGGACTAGCGGGGGTGGCGCAGATACGCAGTATTTT	CASSQWGRTSGGGADTQYF
-	TRBV29-1	TRBD2	16	TRBJ2-7	TGCAGCGTTGCAGGGGTTAGCGGGGGCTTGTCCTACGAGCAGTACTTC	CSVAGVSGGLSYEQYF
-	TRBV7-8	-	15	TRBJ2-5	TGTGCCAGCAGCTTGGGGCAGGCCCCCCAAGAGACCCAGTACTTC	CASSLGQAPQETQYF
-	TRBV29-1	-	12	TRBJ2-7	TGCAGCGTTTCCTCAATATTCTACGAGCAGTACTTC	CSVSSIFYEQYF
-	TRBV7-8	TRBD2	16	TRBJ2-3	TGTGCCAGCAGCTTAGAAGTTACTAGCGGGGCAGATACGCAGTATTTT	CASSLEVTSGADTQYF
-	TRBV2	TRBD1	14	TRBJ1-5	TGTGCCAGCAGTGAATCCAGGGGGCCAGAGCCCCAGCATTTT	CASSESRGPEPQHF
-	TRBV29-1	TRBD1	15	TRBJ1-4	TGCAGCGTAACGACGAGACAGGGCACTAATGAAAAACTGTTTTTT	CSVTTRQGTNEKLFF
once	TRBV6-6	TRBD2	12	TRBJ2-3	TGTGCCAGCAGTCGACTAGCGGATACGCAGTATTTT	CASSRLADTQYF
once	TRBV9	-	16	TRBJ2-2	TGTGCCAGCAGCGTAGGCTCTGGACTAAACTCCGGGGAGCTGTTTTTT	CASSVGSGLNSGELFF
once	TRBV5-4	TRBD1	17	TRBJ1-5	TGTGCCAGCAGCTTGGGAGGGGGCGGAGGGGACAATCAGCCCCAGCATTTT	CASSLGGGGGDNQPQHF
-	TRBV5-4	TRBD2	14	TRBJ2-3	TGTGCCAGCAGCTTAGCGGGGGCCTTAGATACGCAGTATTTT	CASSLAGALDTQYF
few	TRBV2	-	15	TRBJ2-7	TGTGCCAGCAGTGATTGGCTAGCGCCCGGCGGAGAGCAGTACTTC	CASSDWLAPGGEQYF